One sample yielded the 11 T cell receptor beta chains listed below, sequenced in a study of blood T cell repertoires in COVID-19. This table comes from immunoSEQ multiplex PCR, and its TCRdb copy is limited to in-frame clones, with some not included. The sample consists of 140,000 or so clones, more than 80% of them appearing once. Input material: peripheral blood. These receptor sequences come from a woman over 75 with acute or convalescent COVID-19.

V usage is TRBV5-1 and J usage is TRBJ2-1; D is unclear. The CDR3 loop spans 14 amino acids. With 7 bases removed from V and 4 bases from J, the gap between germline ends came to 15 bases. Germline CDR1 SGHRS, CDR2 YFSETQ. The chain's CDR3 is CASSRTKLYNEQFF. In DNA form, the CDR3 reads TGCGCCAGCTCGAGAACCAAACTTTACAATGAGCAGTTCTTC. Using reference TRBV5-1 and TRBJ2-1 for the parts outside the CDR3, the full variable domain is KAGVTQTPRYLIKTRGQQVTLSCSPISGHRSVSWYQQTPGQGLQFLFEYFSETQRNKGNFPGRFSGRQFSNSRSEMNVSTLELGDSALYLCASSRTKLYNEQFFGPGTRLTVL.

The chain carries TRBV10-3 and TRBJ1-1; D is possibly TRBD1 (5 bases). Looked up from germline, CDR1 is ENHRY and CDR2 is SYGVKD. This CDR3 is built from 14 residues. The germline V and J ends were trimmed by 6 bases and 1 base, with 12 bases remaining between them. Here the CDR3 DNA reads TGTGCCATCAGAGAGGGACTTAAGAACACTGAAGCTTTCTTT. Protein product: CAIREGLKNTEAFF.

This chain joins TRBV6-5 and TRBJ1-1, with a weak D call TRBD1 (6 bases). Germline V lookup: CDR1 MNHEY, CDR2 SVGAGI. This CDR3 is 14 amino acids long. V shed 6 bases and J shed 1 base, with 12 bases lying between them. CDR3 nucleotides: TGTGCCAGCAGACCCGGACAGCGGAACACTGAAGCTTTCTTT. Translated: CASRPGQRNTEAFF.

In its sample, this clone was seen a few times. The genes are TRBV19 and TRBJ1-4; 7 bases are a match to TRBD1. Germline V lookup: CDR1 LNHDA, CDR2 SQIVND (reference sequence). V was clipped by 6 bases and J by 8 bases; unmatched bases: 9. The CDR3 is 14 amino acids. CDR3 protein: CASRPQGWAEKLFF. CDR3 DNA: TGTGCCAGTAGGCCACAGGGGTGGGCGGAAAAACTGTTTTTT.

The rearrangement joins TRBV4-3 to TRBJ2-4; D might be TRBD1 (7 bases). From germline, CDR1 is LGHNA and CDR2 YSLEER. The CDR3 runs 14 residues. V lost 0 bases and J 9 bases, leaving 12 bases between the germline ends. The CDR3 coding sequence is TGCGCCAGCAGCCAAGATTGGCAGGGGGGCATTCAGTACTTC. Translation: CASSQDWQGGIQYF.

The rearrangement uses TRBV5-1 and TRBJ1-1; 7 nucleotides line up with TRBD1. With 0 bases clipped from V and 5 bases from J, the junction kept 4 bases outside the gene matches. CDR1 is SGHRS, CDR2 YFSETQ, per germline. This CDR3 has 14 residues. Written as DNA, the CDR3 is TGCGCCAGCAGCTTGGGGACAGGTGGAACTGAAGCTTTCTTT. This codes for CASSLGTGGTEAFF. Full variable domain (missing parts from reference TRBV5-1 and TRBJ1-1): KAGVTQTPRYLIKTRGQQVTLSCSPISGHRSVSWYQQTPGQGLQFLFEYFSETQRNKGNFPGRFSGRQFSNSRSEMNVSTLELGDSALYLCASSLGTGGTEAFFGQGTRLTVV.

The chain recombines TRBV2 with TRBJ1-1; D is perhaps TRBD1 (5 bases). Germline CDR1 and CDR2: SNHLY and FYNNEI. There are 14 residues in the CDR3. Trimming pared 5 bases from V and 1 base from J, leaving 11 bases between. CDR3 amino acids: CASSSGFWNTEAFF. The CDR3 DNA sequence: TGTGCCAGCAGTTCAGGGTTTTGGAACACTGAAGCTTTCTTT.

The J gene is TRBJ1-6, the V gene TRBV2; D is perhaps TRBD1 (5 bases). The length of the CDR3 is 12 residues. CDR1 SNHLY and CDR2 FYNNEI come from the germline V gene. Trimming shortened V by 2 bases and J by 9 bases, and 5 bases separated the two germline ends. The CDR3 reads CASSEQGSPLHF. CDR3 coding DNA: TGTGCCAGCAGTGAACAGGGTTCACCCCTCCACTTT.

The chain recombines TRBV5-1 with TRBJ2-3; 7 bases fit TRBD1. From germline, CDR1 is SGHRS and CDR2 YFSETQ. V was clipped by 0 bases and J by 6 bases; unmatched bases: 10. This CDR3 spans 16 amino acids. The CDR3 loop reads CASSLAGDSIGDTQYF. The CDR3, as DNA: TGCGCCAGCAGCTTGGCCGGGGACAGCATAGGGGATACGCAGTATTTT.

V gene TRBV5-1 combines with J gene TRBJ2-2; 7 bases match TRBD2. The CDR3 is made up of 15 amino acids. Germline CDR1 reads SGHRS; CDR2 reads YFSETQ. Trimming took 0 bases from V and 6 from J; bases not matched to a gene: 5. The CDR3 nucleotides read TGCGCCAGCAGCTTGGGTAGACTAGCTCCCGGGGAGCTGTTTTTT. It specifies CASSLGRLAPGELFF.

This chain joins TRBV6-5 and TRBJ1-6, with 7 positions matching TRBD1. After removal of 6 bases from V and 8 bases from J, the junction contained 7 bases not matched to a gene. The CDR3 consists of 14 residues. Germline V lookup: CDR1 MNHEY, CDR2 SVGAGI. The CDR3: CASRGRDSYSPLHF. The DNA of the CDR3 is TGTGCCAGCAGGGGCAGGGACAGCTATTCACCCCTCCACTTT.